These T cell receptor beta chains were read from a single sample in a study of blood T cell repertoires in COVID-19. Clones were read by immunoSEQ multiplex PCR, and TCRdb kept only the in-frame ones, dropping some. The sample has under 140,000 clones, 76% seen once. The sample taken for sequencing was peripheral blood. The receptors derive from a woman of 80 years or more with acute or convalescent COVID-19. Each CDR3 is given with its conserved first and last residue. A D gene is named only where the DNA matches it firmly. Size tells how often a clone was seen (once, few, many) or the class of an expanded clone, and some rows leave it out.

CDR3 protein | CDR3 DNA | J gene | D gene | V gene | clone size
CATSTGTEPYEKLFF | TGTGCCACCAGCACTGGGACAGAACCTTATGAAAAACTGTTTTTT | TRBJ1-4 | TRBD1 | TRBV15 | .
CASSIGLAETDTQYF | TGTGCCAGTAGTATAGGACTAGCCGAGACAGATACGCAGTATTTT | TRBJ2-3 | TRBD2 | TRBV19 | .
CASSAQDGDEGYTF | TGTGCCAGCTCAGCCCAAGACGGGGATGAAGGCTACACCTTC | TRBJ1-2 | . | TRBV18 | .
CASSVRIDGGPQHF | TGTGCCAGCAGTGTTAGAATTGACGGGGGGCCCCAGCATTTT | TRBJ1-5 | . | TRBV2 | .
CASSYSRLGVLETQYF | TGTGCCAGCAGTTACTCGAGGTTAGGGGTTTTGGAGACCCAGTACTTC | TRBJ2-5 | . | TRBV6-5 | .
CASGGAGETQYF | TGTGCCAGTGGAGGGGCGGGGGAGACCCAGTACTTC | TRBJ2-5 | . | TRBV19 | .
CSVVATEAFF | TGCAGCGTTGTGGCAACTGAAGCTTTCTTT | TRBJ1-1 | . | TRBV29-1 | .
CASSLREFDSNYGYTF | TGTGCCAGCAGCTTGCGGGAGTTTGACAGTAACTATGGCTACACCTTC | TRBJ1-2 | . | TRBV7-8 | .
CASSRRGGHSGANVLTF | TGTGCCAGCAGTAGAAGGGGGGGTCACTCTGGGGCCAACGTCCTGACTTTC | TRBJ2-6 | . | TRBV7-9 | .
CASSSTGTGASGNTIYF | TGTGCCAGCAGTTCTACCGGGACAGGGGCCTCTGGAAACACCATATATTTT | TRBJ1-3 | TRBD1 | TRBV2 | .
CASNDRDRATYEQYF | TGTGCCAGCAACGACCGGGACAGGGCCACCTACGAGCAGTACTTC | TRBJ2-7 | TRBD1 | TRBV6-5 | few
CAWRDLRGVWETQYF | TGTGCCTGGAGGGACCTCAGGGGGGTGTGGGAGACCCAGTACTTC | TRBJ2-5 | . | TRBV30 | .
CASSYGQAYTEAFF | TGTGCCAGCAGTTATGGACAGGCATACACTGAAGCTTTCTTT | TRBJ1-1 | TRBD1 | TRBV6-1 | .
CAWSVTGQGSPLHF | TGTGCCTGGAGTGTTACGGGACAGGGGTCACCCCTCCACTTT | TRBJ1-6 | TRBD1 | TRBV30 | .
CASSVATSTAGRELFF | TGTGCCAGCAGCGTAGCTACGAGTACAGCGGGCAGGGAGCTGTTTTTT | TRBJ2-2 | . | TRBV9 | .
CASTKRGHGEKLFF | TGTGCCAGCACCAAAAGGGGGCATGGTGAAAAACTGTTTTTT | TRBJ1-4 | TRBD1 | TRBV6-5 | .
CASSFAGGADTQYF | TGTGCCAGCAGCTTTGCAGGGGGCGCAGATACGCAGTATTTT | TRBJ2-3 | TRBD1 | TRBV7-2 | once
CASSTGQGGQPQHF | TGTGCCAGTAGTACCGGACAGGGCGGTCAGCCCCAGCATTTT | TRBJ1-5 | TRBD1 | TRBV19 | .
CASSHSGTEISPLHF | TGTGCCAGCAGCCACTCCGGGACAGAAATTTCACCCCTCCACTTT | TRBJ1-6 | TRBD1 | TRBV3-1/TRBV3-2 | .
CASSYAGGIYNEQFF | TGTGCCAGCAGTTACGCGGGAGGGATATACAATGAGCAGTTCTTC | TRBJ2-1 | TRBD2 | TRBV6-2/TRBV6-3 | .
CASSGTGGNEQFF | TGTGCCAGCAGTGGAACAGGGGGCAATGAGCAGTTCTTC | TRBJ2-1 | TRBD1 | TRBV6-1 | .
CASSGTGGAEAFF | TGTGCCAGCAGTGGGACAGGCGGGGCTGAAGCTTTCTTT | TRBJ1-1 | TRBD1 | TRBV2 | .
CASSQAEGSYEQYF | TGCGCCAGCAGCCAAGCTGAGGGCTCCTACGAGCAGTACTTC | TRBJ2-7 | . | TRBV4-3 | .
CASKMRTGGLQPQHF | TGTGCCAGCAAAATGCGTACAGGGGGCCTTCAGCCCCAGCATTTT | TRBJ1-5 | TRBD1 | TRBV6-5 | .
CASSGSGWGNYGYTF | TGTGCCAGCAGCGGGTCGGGGTGGGGTAACTATGGCTACACCTTC | TRBJ1-2 | . | TRBV6-5 | .
CASSTPERDSRSTDTQYF | TGTGCCAGTAGTACACCTGAACGGGACAGTAGAAGCACAGATACGCAGTATTTT | TRBJ2-3 | TRBD1 | TRBV19 | .
CASNRLAGGISSYNEQFF | TGTGCCAGTAACAGACTAGCGGGGGGCATTAGTTCCTACAATGAGCAGTTCTTC | TRBJ2-1 | TRBD2 | TRBV19 | .
CASSKAGRLRLANVLTF | TGTGCCAGCAGCAAAGCTGGGAGATTAAGGCTGGCCAACGTCCTGACTTTC | TRBJ2-6 | . | TRBV21-1 | .
CASSLVTGKETQYF | TGTGCCAGCAGCTTAGTGACAGGAAAAGAGACCCAGTACTTC | TRBJ2-5 | . | TRBV7-2 | .
CASRPNSNQPQHF | TGTGCCAGCAGACCTAATAGCAATCAGCCCCAGCATTTT | TRBJ1-5 | . | TRBV6-6 | .
CASRAQISYEQYF | TGTGCCAGCAGGGCACAGATTTCCTACGAGCAGTACTTC | TRBJ2-7 | . | TRBV6-5 | .
CASSILGQGGNQPQHF | TGTGCCAGTAGTATTCTGGGACAGGGTGGCAATCAGCCCCAGCATTTT | TRBJ1-5 | TRBD1 | TRBV19 | .
CASSFHGGTYEQYF | TGTGCCAGCAGTTTTCATGGAGGGACCTACGAGCAGTACTTC | TRBJ2-7 | . | TRBV28 | once
CASSPTGEDYGYTF | TGTGCCAGCTCACCAACAGGGGAGGACTATGGCTACACCTTC | TRBJ1-2 | TRBD1 | TRBV18 | .
CASSPGRPSGTQYF | TGTGCCAGCAGCCCAGGGAGGCCAAGTGGGACCCAGTACTTC | TRBJ2-5 | . | TRBV9 | .
CASSYGLVISTDTQYF | TGTGCCAGCAGTTACGGACTGGTGATTAGCACAGATACGCAGTATTTT | TRBJ2-3 | . | TRBV6-2/TRBV6-3 | .
CASSSRTVSSGNTIYF | TGTGCCAGCAGTTCCCGGACAGTCAGCTCTGGAAACACCATATATTTT | TRBJ1-3 | . | TRBV27 | .
CASSRGQVREAFF | TGTGCCAGCAGCCGAGGACAGGTCCGAGAAGCTTTCTTT | TRBJ1-1 | TRBD1 | TRBV6-6 | .
CATTSEGREQYF | TGTGCCACGACTAGCGAGGGCCGTGAGCAGTACTTC | TRBJ2-7 | TRBD2 | TRBV10-3 | .
CASKRGQGATEAFF | TGTGCCAGCAAAAGGGGACAGGGGGCCACTGAAGCTTTCTTT | TRBJ1-1 | TRBD1 | TRBV2 | .
CASSSIRDSLWEQYF | TGTGCCAGCAGCTCGATCCGGGACAGCCTATGGGAGCAGTACTTC | TRBJ2-7 | TRBD1 | TRBV28 | .
CASSAASGANEQFF | TGTGCCAGCAGCGCCGCTAGCGGGGCAAATGAGCAGTTCTTC | TRBJ2-1 | TRBD2 | TRBV7-2 | once
CASSTPVPRDTKRPTLGRNNEQFF | TGCGCCAGCAGTACTCCCGTGCCCAGGGATACAAAGCGGCCGACTTTAGGGAGGAACAATGAGCAGTTCTTC | TRBJ2-1 | . | TRBV5-1 | .
CASRPQEASNTEAFF | TGTGCCAGCAGACCCCAGGAGGCTTCTAACACTGAAGCTTTCTTT | TRBJ1-1 | . | TRBV6-5 | .
CASSPAASGYQETQYF | TGTGCCAGCAGCCCGGCGGCCAGCGGGTACCAAGAGACCCAGTACTTC | TRBJ2-5 | . | TRBV5-4 | .
CAIGALQETQYF | TGTGCCATCGGGGCCCTTCAAGAGACCCAGTACTTC | TRBJ2-5 | . | TRBV10-3 | .
CASSLTASGRMLYF | TGTGCCAGCAGCTTGACGGCTAGCGGGAGAATGCTGTATTTT | TRBJ2-3 | TRBD2 | TRBV5-8 | .
CASSLEGFYGYTF | TGTGCCAGCAGCTTGGAGGGGTTCTATGGCTACACCTTC | TRBJ1-2 | . | TRBV5-4 | .
CASSQQNYEQYF | TGCGCCAGCAGTCAACAGAACTACGAGCAGTACTTC | TRBJ2-7 | . | TRBV10-1 | .
CASSPRPTEAFF | TGTGCCAGCAGCCCGCGCCCCACTGAAGCTTTCTTT | TRBJ1-1 | . | TRBV7-8 | .
CASSLDGRVTDTQYF | TGTGCCAGCAGCCTCGACGGGCGGGTCACAGATACGCAGTATTTT | TRBJ2-3 | . | TRBV4-2 | .
CASSLDRDQPQHF | TGTGCCAGCTCCCTAGACAGAGATCAGCCCCAGCATTTT | TRBJ1-5 | . | TRBV18 | .
CASSPAPGGSPMNTEAFF | TGCGCCAGCAGCCCCGCCCCAGGGGGAAGTCCTATGAACACTGAAGCTTTCTTT | TRBJ1-1 | TRBD1 | TRBV4-1 | once
CASTSRVRGGGETQYF | TGTGCCAGCACCTCCCGAGTTAGGGGGGGAGGGGAGACCCAGTACTTC | TRBJ2-5 | . | TRBV28 | .
CASSPRGQRILNEQFF | TGTGCCAGCTCACCGCGGGGACAGCGGATACTCAATGAGCAGTTCTTC | TRBJ2-1 | . | TRBV18 | .
CAISSTSGSYNEQFF | TGTGCCATCAGTAGTACTAGCGGGAGTTACAATGAGCAGTTCTTC | TRBJ2-1 | TRBD2 | TRBV10-3 | .
CASSTGDWKFF | TGTGCCAGCAGCACCGGGGACTGGAAGTTCTTC | TRBJ2-1 | . | TRBV9 | .
CASSYGPGLTEAFF | TGTGCCAGCAGTTACGGACCAGGGCTCACTGAAGCTTTCTTT | TRBJ1-1 | . | TRBV6-2/TRBV6-3 | .
CASSPGQANTEAFF | TGTGCCAGCAGCCCAGGACAGGCGAACACTGAAGCTTTCTTT | TRBJ1-1 | TRBD1 | TRBV7-2 | .